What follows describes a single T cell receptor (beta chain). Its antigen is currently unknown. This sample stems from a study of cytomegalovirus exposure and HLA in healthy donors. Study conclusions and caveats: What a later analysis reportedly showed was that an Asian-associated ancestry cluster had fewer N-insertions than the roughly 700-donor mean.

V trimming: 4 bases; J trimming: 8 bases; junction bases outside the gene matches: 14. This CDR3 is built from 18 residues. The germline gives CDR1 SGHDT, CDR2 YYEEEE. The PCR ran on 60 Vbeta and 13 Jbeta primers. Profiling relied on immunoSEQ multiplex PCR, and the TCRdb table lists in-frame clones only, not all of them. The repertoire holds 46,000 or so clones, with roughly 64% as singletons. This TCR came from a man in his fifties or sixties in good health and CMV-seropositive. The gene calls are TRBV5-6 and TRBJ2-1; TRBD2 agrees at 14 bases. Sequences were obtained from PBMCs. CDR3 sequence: CASSTRLAGGPHLDEQFF. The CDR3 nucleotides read TGTGCCAGCAGCACCAGACTAGCGGGAGGGCCCCACCTCGATGAGCAGTTCTTC.